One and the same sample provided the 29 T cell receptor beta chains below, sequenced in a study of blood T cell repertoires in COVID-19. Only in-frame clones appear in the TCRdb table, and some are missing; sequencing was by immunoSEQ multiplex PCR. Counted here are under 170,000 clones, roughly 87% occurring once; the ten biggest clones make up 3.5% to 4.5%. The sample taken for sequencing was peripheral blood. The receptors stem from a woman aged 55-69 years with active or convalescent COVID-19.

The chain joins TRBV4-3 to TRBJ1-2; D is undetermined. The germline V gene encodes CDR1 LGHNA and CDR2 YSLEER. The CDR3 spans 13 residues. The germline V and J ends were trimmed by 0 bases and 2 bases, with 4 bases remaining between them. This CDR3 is CASSQDRNYGYTF. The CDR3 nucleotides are TGCGCCAGCAGCCAAGACAGGAACTATGGCTACACCTTC.

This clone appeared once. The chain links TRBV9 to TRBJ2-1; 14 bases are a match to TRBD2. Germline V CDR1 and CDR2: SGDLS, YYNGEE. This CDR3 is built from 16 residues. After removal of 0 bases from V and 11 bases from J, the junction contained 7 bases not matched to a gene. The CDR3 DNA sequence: TGTGCCAGCAGCGTAGTAGGGACTAGCGGGGGAGGTAAGCAGTTCTTC. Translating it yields CASSVVGTSGGGKQFF.

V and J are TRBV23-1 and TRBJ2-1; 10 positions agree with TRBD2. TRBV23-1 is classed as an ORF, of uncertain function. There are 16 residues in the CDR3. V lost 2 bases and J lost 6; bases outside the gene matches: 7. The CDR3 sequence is CASSQGSSGGINEQFF. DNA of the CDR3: TGCGCCAGCAGTCAAGGTTCTAGCGGGGGAATCAATGAGCAGTTCTTC.

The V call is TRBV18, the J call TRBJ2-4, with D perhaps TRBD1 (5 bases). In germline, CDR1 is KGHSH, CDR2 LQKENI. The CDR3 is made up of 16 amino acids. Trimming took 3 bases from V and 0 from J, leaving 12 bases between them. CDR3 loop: CASSPDSDLAKNIQYF. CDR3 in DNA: TGTGCCAGCTCACCCGACAGCGACCTAGCCAAAAACATTCAGTACTTC.

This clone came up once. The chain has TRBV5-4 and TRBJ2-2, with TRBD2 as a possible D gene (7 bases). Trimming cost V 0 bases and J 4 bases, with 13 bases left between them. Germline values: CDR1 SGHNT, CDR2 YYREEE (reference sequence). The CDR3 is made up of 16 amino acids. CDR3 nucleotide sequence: TGTGCCAGCAGCTTGGCGGGGGGCGTTTTCACCGGGGAGCTGTTTTTT. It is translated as CASSLAGGVFTGELFF.

CDR3 amino acids: CASSFGRWWGNEQFF. CDR3 nucleotide sequence: TGTGCCAGCAGCTTCGGGAGATGGTGGGGGAATGAGCAGTTCTTC. The V call is TRBV7-2, the J call TRBJ2-1; possible D gene TRBD2, 6 bases. This CDR3 spans 15 amino acids. Germline CDR1 reads SGHTA; CDR2 reads FQGNSA. The ends were cut back, 3 bases at V and 7 bases at J, with 16 bases in the middle.

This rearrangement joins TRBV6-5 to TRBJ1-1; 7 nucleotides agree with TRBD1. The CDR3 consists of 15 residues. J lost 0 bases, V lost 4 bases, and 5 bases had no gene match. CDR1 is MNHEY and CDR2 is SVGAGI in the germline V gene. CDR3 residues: CASSSGDSMNTEAFF. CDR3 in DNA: TGTGCCAGCAGTTCGGGGGACAGCATGAACACTGAAGCTTTCTTT.

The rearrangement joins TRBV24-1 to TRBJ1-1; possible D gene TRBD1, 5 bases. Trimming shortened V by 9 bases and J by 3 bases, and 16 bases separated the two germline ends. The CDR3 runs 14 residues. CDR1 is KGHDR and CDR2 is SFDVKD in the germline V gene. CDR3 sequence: CATLPRGRDTEAFF. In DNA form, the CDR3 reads TGTGCCACCCTGCCTAGGGGTCGGGACACTGAAGCTTTCTTT.

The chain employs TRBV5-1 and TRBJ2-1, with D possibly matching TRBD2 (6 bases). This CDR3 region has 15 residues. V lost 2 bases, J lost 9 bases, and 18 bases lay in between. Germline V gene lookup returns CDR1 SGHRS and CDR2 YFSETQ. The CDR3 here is CASSLSDSGTSEQFF. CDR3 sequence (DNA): TGCGCCAGCAGCTTATCAGATAGCGGCACAAGTGAGCAGTTCTTC.

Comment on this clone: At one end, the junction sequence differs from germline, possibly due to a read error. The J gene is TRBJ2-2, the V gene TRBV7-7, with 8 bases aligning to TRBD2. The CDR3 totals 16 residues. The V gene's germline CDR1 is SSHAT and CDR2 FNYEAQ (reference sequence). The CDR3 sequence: CASSSRGGLITGELFF. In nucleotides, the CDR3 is TGTGCTAGCAGCTCCCGGGGGGGTTTGATCACCGGGGAGCTGTTTTTT.

The CDR3 DNA reads as TGTGCCAGCAGCCAACTAAGGACAGAACTCACCGGGGAGCTGTTTTTT. Translation: CASSQLRTELTGELFF. The rearrangement uses TRBV7-9 and TRBJ2-2, with a possible D match to TRBD1 (6 bases). The germline V gene encodes CDR1 SEHNR and CDR2 FQNEAQ (reference sequence). The CDR3 length is 16 residues. V dropped 5 bases and J dropped 4 bases, with 17 bases sitting between them.

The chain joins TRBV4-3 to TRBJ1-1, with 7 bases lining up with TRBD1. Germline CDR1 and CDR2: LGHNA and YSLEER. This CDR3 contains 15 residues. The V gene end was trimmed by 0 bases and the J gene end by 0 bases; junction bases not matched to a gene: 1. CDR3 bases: TGCGCCAGCAGCCAAGAAGGACAGGTGAACACTGAAGCTTTCTTT. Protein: CASSQEGQVNTEAFF.

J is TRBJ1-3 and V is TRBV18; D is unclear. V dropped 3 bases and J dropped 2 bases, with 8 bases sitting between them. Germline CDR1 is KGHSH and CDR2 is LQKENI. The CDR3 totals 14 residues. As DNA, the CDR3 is TGTGCCAGCTCACCCCTGGAGGCTGGAAACACCATATATTTT. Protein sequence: CASSPLEAGNTIYF.

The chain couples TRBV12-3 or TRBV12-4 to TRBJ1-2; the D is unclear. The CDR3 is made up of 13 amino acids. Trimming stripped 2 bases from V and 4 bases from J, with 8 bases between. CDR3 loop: CASSLSESYGYTF. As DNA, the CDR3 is TGTGCCAGCAGTTTAAGCGAAAGCTATGGCTACACCTTC.

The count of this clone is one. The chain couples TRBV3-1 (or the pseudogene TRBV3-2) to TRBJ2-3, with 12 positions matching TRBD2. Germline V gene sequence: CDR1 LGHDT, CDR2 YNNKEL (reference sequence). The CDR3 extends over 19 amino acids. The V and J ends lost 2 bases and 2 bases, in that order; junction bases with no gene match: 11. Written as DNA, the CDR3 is TGTGCCAGCAGCCAACATAACTTCGGACTAGCGGGGCTCACAGATACGCAGTATTTT. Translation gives CASSQHNFGLAGLTDTQYF.

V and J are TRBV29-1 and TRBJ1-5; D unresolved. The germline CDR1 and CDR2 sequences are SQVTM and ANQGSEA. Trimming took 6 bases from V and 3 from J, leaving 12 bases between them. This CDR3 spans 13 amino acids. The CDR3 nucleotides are TGCAGCGTCCGAGACAATCACAATCAGCCCCAGCATTTT. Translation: CSVRDNHNQPQHF.

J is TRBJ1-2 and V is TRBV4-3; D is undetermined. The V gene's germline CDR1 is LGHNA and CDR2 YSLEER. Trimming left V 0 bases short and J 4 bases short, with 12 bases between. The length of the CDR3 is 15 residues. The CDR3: CASSQDRGSFYGYTF. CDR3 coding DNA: TGCGCCAGCAGCCAAGATAGAGGCAGCTTCTATGGCTACACCTTC.

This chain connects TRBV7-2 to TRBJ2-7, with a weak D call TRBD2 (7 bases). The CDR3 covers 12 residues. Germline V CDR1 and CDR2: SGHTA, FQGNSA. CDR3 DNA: TGTGGGGTTAGGGGGGGCGGCTACGAGCAGTACTTC. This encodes CGVRGGGYEQYF.

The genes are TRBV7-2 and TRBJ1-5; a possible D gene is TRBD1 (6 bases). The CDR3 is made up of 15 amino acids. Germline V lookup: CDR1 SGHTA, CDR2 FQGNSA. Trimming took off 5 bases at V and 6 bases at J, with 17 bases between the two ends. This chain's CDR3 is CASSQGQGKGQPQHF. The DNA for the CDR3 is TGTGCCAGCAGCCAGGGGCAGGGTAAGGGTCAGCCCCAGCATTTT.

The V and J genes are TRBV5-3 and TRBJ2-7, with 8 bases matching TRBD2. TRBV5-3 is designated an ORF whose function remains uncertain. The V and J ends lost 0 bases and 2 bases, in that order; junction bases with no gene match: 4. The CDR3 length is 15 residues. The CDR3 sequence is CARSLASGLAYEQYF. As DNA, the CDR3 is TGTGCCAGAAGCTTGGCTAGCGGGCTAGCCTACGAGCAGTACTTC.

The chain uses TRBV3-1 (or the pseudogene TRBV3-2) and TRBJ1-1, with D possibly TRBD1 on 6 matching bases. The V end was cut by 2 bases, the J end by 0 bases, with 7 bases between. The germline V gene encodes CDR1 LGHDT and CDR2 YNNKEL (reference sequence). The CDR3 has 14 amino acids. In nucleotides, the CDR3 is TGTGCCAGCAGCCAAACAGGGATGAACACTGAAGCTTTCTTT. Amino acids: CASSQTGMNTEAFF.

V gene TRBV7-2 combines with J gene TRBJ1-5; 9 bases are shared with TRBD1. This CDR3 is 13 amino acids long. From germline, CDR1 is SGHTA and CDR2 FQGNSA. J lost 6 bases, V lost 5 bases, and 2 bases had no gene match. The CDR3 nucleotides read TGTGCCAGCAGCGGGACAGGGAGTCAGCCCCAGCATTTT. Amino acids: CASSGTGSQPQHF.

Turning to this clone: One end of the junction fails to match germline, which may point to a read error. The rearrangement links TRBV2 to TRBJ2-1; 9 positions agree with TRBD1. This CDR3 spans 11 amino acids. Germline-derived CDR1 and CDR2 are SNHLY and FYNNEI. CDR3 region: CASSRTGEPFF. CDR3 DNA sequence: TGTGCCAGCAGTCGGACAGGGGAGCCGTTCTTC.

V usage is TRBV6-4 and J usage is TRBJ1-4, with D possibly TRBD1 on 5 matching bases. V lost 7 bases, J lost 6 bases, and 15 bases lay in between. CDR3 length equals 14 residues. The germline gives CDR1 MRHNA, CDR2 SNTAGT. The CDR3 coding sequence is TGTGCCAGCATTAGCTGGGGCTATTATGAAAAACTGTTTTTT. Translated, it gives CASISWGYYEKLFF.

The CDR3 region is CASSLDRGQGGETQYF. The CDR3 coding sequence is TGTGCCAGCAGCTTGGATAGGGGACAGGGGGGAGAGACCCAGTACTTC. The chain recombines TRBV5-8 with TRBJ2-5, with 11 positions matching TRBD1. The trim removed 0 bases at V and 4 bases at J, leaving 5 bases unmatched. The CDR3 is 16 residues long. CDR1 is SGHTS and CDR2 is YDEGEE in the germline V gene.

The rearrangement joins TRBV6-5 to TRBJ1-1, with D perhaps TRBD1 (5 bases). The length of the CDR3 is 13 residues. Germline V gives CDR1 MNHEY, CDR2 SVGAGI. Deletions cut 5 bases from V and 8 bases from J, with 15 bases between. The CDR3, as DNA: TGTGCCAGCAGTAACCACCCGACAGAAGAAGCTTTCTTT. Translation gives CASSNHPTEEAFF.

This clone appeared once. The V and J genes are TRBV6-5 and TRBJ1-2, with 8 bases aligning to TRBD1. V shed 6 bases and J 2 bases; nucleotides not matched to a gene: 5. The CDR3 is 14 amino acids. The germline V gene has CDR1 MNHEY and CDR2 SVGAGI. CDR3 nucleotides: TGTGCCAGCAGGGATCACAGGGGGAACTATGGCTACACCTTC. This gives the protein CASRDHRGNYGYTF.

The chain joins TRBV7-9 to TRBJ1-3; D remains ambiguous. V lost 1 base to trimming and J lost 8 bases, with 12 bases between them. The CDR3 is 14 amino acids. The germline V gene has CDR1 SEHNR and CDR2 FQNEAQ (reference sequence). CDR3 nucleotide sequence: TGTGCCAGCAGCTTAGTGGGAGGGCGAGACACCATATATTTT. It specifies CASSLVGGRDTIYF.

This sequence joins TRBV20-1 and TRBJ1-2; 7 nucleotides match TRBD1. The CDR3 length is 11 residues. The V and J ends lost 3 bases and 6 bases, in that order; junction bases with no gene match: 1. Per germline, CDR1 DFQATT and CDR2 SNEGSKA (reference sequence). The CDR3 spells CSARGTDGYTF. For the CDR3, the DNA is TGCAGTGCTAGGGGGACAGATGGCTACACCTTC.